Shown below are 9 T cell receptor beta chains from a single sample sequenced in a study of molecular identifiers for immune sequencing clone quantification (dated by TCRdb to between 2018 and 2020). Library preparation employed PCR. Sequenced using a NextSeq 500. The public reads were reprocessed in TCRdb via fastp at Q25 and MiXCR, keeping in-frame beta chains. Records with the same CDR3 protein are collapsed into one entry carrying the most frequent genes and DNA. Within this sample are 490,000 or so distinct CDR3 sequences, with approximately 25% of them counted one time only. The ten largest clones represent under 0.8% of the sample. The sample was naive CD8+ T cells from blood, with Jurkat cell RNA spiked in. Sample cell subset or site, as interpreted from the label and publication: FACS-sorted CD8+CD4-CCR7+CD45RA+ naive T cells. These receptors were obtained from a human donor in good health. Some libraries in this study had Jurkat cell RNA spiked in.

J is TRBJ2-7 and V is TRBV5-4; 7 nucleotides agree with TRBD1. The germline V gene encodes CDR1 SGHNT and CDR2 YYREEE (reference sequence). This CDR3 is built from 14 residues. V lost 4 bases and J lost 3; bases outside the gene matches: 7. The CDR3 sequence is CASSLWTGGYEQYF. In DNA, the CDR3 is TGTGCCAGCAGCCTATGGACAGGCGGCTACGAGCAGTACTTC.

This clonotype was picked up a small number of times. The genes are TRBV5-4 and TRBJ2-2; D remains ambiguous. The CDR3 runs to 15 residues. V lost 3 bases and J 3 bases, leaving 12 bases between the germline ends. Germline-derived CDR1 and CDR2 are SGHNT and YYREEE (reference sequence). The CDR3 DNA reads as TGTGCCAGCAGCTCCTCAACCCGGGACACCGGGGAGCTGTTTTTT. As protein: CASSSSTRDTGELFF.

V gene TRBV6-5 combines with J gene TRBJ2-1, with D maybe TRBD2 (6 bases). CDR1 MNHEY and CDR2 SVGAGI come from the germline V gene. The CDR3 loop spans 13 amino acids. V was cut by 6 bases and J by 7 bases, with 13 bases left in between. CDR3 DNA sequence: TGTGCCAGCAGCATGGGACTTATGAATGAGCAGTTCTTC. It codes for CASSMGLMNEQFF.

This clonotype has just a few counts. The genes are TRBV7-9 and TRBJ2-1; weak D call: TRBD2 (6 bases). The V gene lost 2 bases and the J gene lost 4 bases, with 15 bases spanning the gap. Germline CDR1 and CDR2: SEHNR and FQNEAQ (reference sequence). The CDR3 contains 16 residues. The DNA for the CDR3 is TGTGCCAGCAGCTTAAAATCCAGCGGACTATACAATGAGCAGTTCTTC. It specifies CASSLKSSGLYNEQFF.

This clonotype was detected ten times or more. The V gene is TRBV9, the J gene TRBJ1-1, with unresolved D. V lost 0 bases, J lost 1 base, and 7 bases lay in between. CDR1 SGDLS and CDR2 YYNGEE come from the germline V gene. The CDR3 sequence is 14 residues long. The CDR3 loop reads CASSVGKENTEAFF. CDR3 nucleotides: TGTGCCAGCAGCGTAGGTAAAGAGAACACTGAAGCTTTCTTT.

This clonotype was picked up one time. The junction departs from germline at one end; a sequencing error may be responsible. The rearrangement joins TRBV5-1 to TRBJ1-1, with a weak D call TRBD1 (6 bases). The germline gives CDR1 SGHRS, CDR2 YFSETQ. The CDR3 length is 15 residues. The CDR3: CASRSGGGTFGETFF. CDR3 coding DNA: TGCGCCAGCAGAAGTGGGGGCGGGACATTTGGTGAAACTTTCTTT.

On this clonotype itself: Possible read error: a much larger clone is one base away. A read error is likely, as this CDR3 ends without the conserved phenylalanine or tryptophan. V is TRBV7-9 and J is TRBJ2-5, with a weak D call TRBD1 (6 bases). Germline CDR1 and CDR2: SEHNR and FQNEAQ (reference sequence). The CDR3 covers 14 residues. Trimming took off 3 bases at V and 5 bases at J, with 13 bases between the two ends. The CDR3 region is CASSFQGRAETQYL. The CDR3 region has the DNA TGTGCCAGCAGCTTCCAGGGGCGCGCGGAGACCCAGTACCTC.

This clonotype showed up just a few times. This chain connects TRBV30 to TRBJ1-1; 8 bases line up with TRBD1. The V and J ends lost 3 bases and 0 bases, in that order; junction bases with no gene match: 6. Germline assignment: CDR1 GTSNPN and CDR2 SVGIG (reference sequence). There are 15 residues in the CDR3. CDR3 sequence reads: CAWRWTGMMNTEAFF. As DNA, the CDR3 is TGTGCCTGGAGATGGACAGGGATGATGAACACTGAAGCTTTCTTT.

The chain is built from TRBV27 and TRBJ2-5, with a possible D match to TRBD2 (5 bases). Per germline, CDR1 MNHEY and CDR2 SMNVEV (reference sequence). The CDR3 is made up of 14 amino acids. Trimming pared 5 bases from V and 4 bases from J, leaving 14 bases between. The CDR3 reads CASSPTPGGETQYF. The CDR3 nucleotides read TGTGCCAGCAGTCCCACCCCCGGAGGAGAGACCCAGTACTTC.